This T cell receptor (beta chain) came from a study of OX40 agonist ivuxolimab in advanced cancers. Losses at the gene ends were 6 bases for V and 2 bases for J; bases not matched to a gene: 7. Germline CDR1 reads MNHNY; CDR2 reads SVGAGI (reference sequence). CDR3 size: 15 residues. The table came from immunoSEQ multiplex PCR; TCRdb's copy has only in-frame clones and leaves some out. The sample carries tens of thousands of clones, 89% recorded once. The V call is TRBV6-6, the J call TRBJ2-7; 10 bases agree with TRBD1. The sequence was collected from an adult with an advanced solid tumor such as melanoma, head and neck, liver or kidney cancer. Sequencing was performed on CD4+ or CD8+ T cells sorted from blood, taken in a trial of the OX40 agonist ivuxolimab. CDR3 residues: CASRSPGQGPYEQYF. For the CDR3, the DNA is TGTGCCAGCAGGTCGCCGGGACAGGGGCCCTACGAGCAGTACTTC.